The 6 T cell receptor beta chains reported below all come from one sample, sequenced in a study of response to subunit inactivated influenza vaccine listed by TCRdb under 2018. Library method: RT-PCR. This sample was sequenced with an Illumina HiSeq 2500. TCRdb passed the public sequencing reads through fastp at Q25 and MiXCR, retaining productive beta sequences. Rows with a matching CDR3 protein are joined into one entry that keeps the most common DNA and genes. This sample comprises 450,000 to 600,000 distinct CDR3 sequences, around 8% of them detected only once. Of the sample, around 13% falls within the top ten clones. The sequencing used PBMCs from blood, collected 23 months after vaccination. The origin of the receptors is a man between 50 and 69 years old who received an inactivated influenza vaccine. Donor details come from another sample of the same person, matched by shared clones.

This clonotype was picked up many times. The chain has TRBV12-3 or TRBV12-4 and TRBJ1-3, with D maybe TRBD1 (5 bases). Trimming left V 2 bases short and J 1 base short, with 12 bases between. The CDR3 has 16 residues. CDR3 nucleotide sequence: TGTGCCAGCAGTTTATCCGGTGGGGGATCTGGAAACACCATATATTTT. This encodes CASSLSGGGSGNTIYF.

This clonotype was observed at least ten times. The chain has TRBV20-1 and TRBJ2-1; D perhaps matches TRBD2 (5 bases). The length of the CDR3 is 14 residues. V was cut by 3 bases and J by 5 bases, with 14 bases left in between. Per the germline V gene, CDR1 is DFQATT and CDR2 is SNEGSKA (reference sequence). The CDR3 nucleotides read TGCAGTGCTAGGAAACTAGGAATGAACAATGAGCAGTTCTTC. It codes for CSARKLGMNNEQFF.

This clonotype was seen more than once but under ten times. The chain joins TRBV29-1 to TRBJ2-5; D is possibly TRBD1 or TRBD2 (5 bases each). CDR3 length: 12 amino acids. Germline V gene lookup returns CDR1 SQVTM and CDR2 ANQGSEA. V shed 7 bases and J shed 2 bases, with 11 bases lying between them. CDR3 sequence: CSARGVQETQYF. The CDR3 DNA reads TGCAGCGCACGAGGGGTACAAGAGACCCAGTACTTC.

This clonotype turned up a few times. The chain employs TRBV9 and TRBJ2-2; TRBD1 matches 7 bases. The J segment lost 2 bases and the V segment lost 3 bases, leaving 7 bases of the junction unmatched. CDR1 is SGDLS and CDR2 is YYNGEE in the germline V gene. This CDR3 region has 16 residues. CDR3 amino acids: CASSASRDRNTGELFF. CDR3 DNA: TGTGCCAGCAGCGCGAGCCGGGACAGAAACACCGGGGAGCTGTTTTTT.

This clonotype showed up just a few times. This chain connects TRBV29-1 to TRBJ2-5; D perhaps matches TRBD1 (5 bases). Trimming took 8 bases from V and 5 from J, leaving 12 bases between them. CDR3 length: 11 amino acids. Germline V gene data show CDR1 as SQVTM and CDR2 as ANQGSEA. The CDR3 is CSTRQGETQYF. In DNA form, the CDR3 reads TGCAGCACCCGGCAGGGCGAGACCCAGTACTTC.

In this sample, this clonotype turned up many times. V gene TRBV4-1 combines with J gene TRBJ2-7; possible D gene TRBD1, 5 bases. V was clipped by 4 bases and J by 1 base, with 20 bases between them. Germline assignment: CDR1 MGHRA and CDR2 YSYEKL. CDR3 length: 17 amino acids. CDR3 nucleotide sequence: TGCGCCAGCAGCCTGACATCGCTCGCCAGGGATTCCTACGAGCAGTACTTC. Its translation: CASSLTSLARDSYEQYF.